This T cell receptor beta chain was profiled in a study of post-analysis software for immune sequencing data. Study-wide findings and caveats: Higher frequency in patients than in controls was seen for 5 or 6 TRBV segments, with TRBV5-6, TRBV5-1 and TRBV20-1 among them. Co-batched samples clustered tightly together by F measure.

Unique molecular identifiers were carried by the TCR beta cDNA libraries. Each batch of roughly 1 to 11 million T cells produced hundreds of thousands of cDNA molecules. A single record per CDR3 protein comes from TCRdb applying MiXCR to the PCR reads. The sample lists roughly 800,000 distinct CDR3 sequences; 30% were seen once. Comments on this clonotype: The target antigen is unknown.

This CDR3 region has 12 residues. Per the germline V gene, CDR1 is SQVTM and CDR2 is ANQGSEA. Deletions cut 3 bases from V and 7 bases from J, with 12 bases between. Sequencing was performed on blood. The TCR originated in a girl aged 10 to 17 with multiple sclerosis. V gene TRBV29-1 combines with J gene TRBJ1-1, with unresolved D. The CDR3 region is CSVEEGLSEAFF. The CDR3 DNA follows: TGCAGCGTTGAGGAAGGGCTCAGTGAAGCTTTCTTT.